These 29 T cell receptor beta chains share one sample of origin, sequenced in a study of identical twins. TCRdb ran MiXCR on the 5' RACE reads and lists one entry per CDR3 protein. Of 400,000 to 550,000 distinct CDR3 sequences detected, approximately 25% appear once; the ten largest clones hold about 3%. This same sample was also part of a study on T cells expressing NK-cell markers.

Sample: CD4+ T cells sorted from blood. Source of these receptors: a woman aged 18-29 years in good health.

As concerns this clonotype: The junction shows a germline mismatch at one end, possibly a read error. This sequence joins TRBV2 and TRBJ2-5; maybe TRBD1 (5 bases). Germline loops: CDR1 SNHLY, CDR2 FYNNEI. The length of the CDR3 is 12 residues. CDR3 region: CASSEIVGPRNF. Written as DNA, the CDR3 is TGTGCCAGCAGTGAAATTGTGGGGCCCCGAAACTTC.

The rearrangement uses TRBV10-1 and TRBJ2-4, with D possibly being TRBD1 (6 bases). This CDR3 region has 15 residues. Germline CDR1 reads WNHNN; CDR2 reads SYGVQD (reference sequence). V lost 0 bases and J lost 2, with 8 bases in between. In DNA form, the CDR3 reads TGCGCCAGCAGTGAGTCGAGGGACACCAAAAACATTCAGTACTTC. This codes for CASSESRDTKNIQYF.

This clonotype was picked up a small number of times. The chain joins TRBV5-1 to TRBJ2-3, with 7 positions matching TRBD2. There are 15 residues in the CDR3. Germline values: CDR1 SGHRS, CDR2 YFSETQ. With 1 base clipped from V and 0 bases from J, the junction kept 2 bases outside the gene matches. The chain's CDR3 is CASSLMRGSTDTQYF. The DNA for the CDR3 is TGCGCCAGCAGCTTGATGCGGGGGAGCACAGATACGCAGTATTTT.

This clonotype showed up just a few times. The gene calls are TRBV11-2 and TRBJ2-3; a possible D gene is TRBD2 (6 bases). This CDR3 spans 16 amino acids. The germline V and J ends were trimmed by 0 bases and 0 bases, with 10 bases remaining between them. Germline values: CDR1 SGHAT, CDR2 FQNNGV. CDR3 sequence: CASSLEVAVSTDTQYF. CDR3 in DNA: TGTGCCAGCAGCTTAGAAGTAGCGGTTAGCACAGATACGCAGTATTTT. The variable domain in full, with the rest retrieved from reference TRBV11-2 and TRBJ2-3, is EAGVAQSPRYKIIEKRQSVAFWCNPISGHATLYWYQQILGQGPKLLIQFQNNGVVDDSQLPKDRFSAERLKGVDSTLKIQPAKLEDSAVYLCASSLEVAVSTDTQYFGPGTRLTVL.

The CDR3 DNA follows: TGTGCCAGCAGTTCGCCTGGACTAGCGCAAGAAAACATTCAGTACTTC. Residues: CASSSPGLAQENIQYF. V and J are TRBV28 and TRBJ2-4; TRBD2 agrees at 9 bases. The CDR3 length is 16 residues. V shed 4 bases, J shed 5 bases, and the junction held 9 bases outside the gene matches. Germline V gives CDR1 MDHEN, CDR2 SYDVKM.

The V call is TRBV7-2, the J call TRBJ2-1; a weak D match, TRBD2 (6 bases). In germline, CDR1 is SGHTA, CDR2 FQGNSA. This CDR3 has 14 residues. Trimming left V 4 bases short and J 6 bases short, with 13 bases between. The CDR3: CASSSSRLVNEQFF. The CDR3 DNA reads as TGTGCCAGCAGCTCTTCTCGACTAGTCAATGAGCAGTTCTTC.

This clonotype was found a few times. V is TRBV5-6 and J is TRBJ2-1; D unresolved. The germline CDR1 and CDR2 sequences are SGHDT and YYEEEE. V was pared by 3 bases and J by 7 bases, with 5 bases between. The CDR3 extends over 11 amino acids. In DNA, the CDR3 is TGTGCCAGCAGCTGGGCAAATGAGCAGTTCTTC. This codes for CASSWANEQFF.

The chain couples TRBV7-9 to TRBJ1-1, with TRBD1 as a possible D gene (5 bases). Germline V CDR1 and CDR2: SEHNR, FQNEAQ (reference sequence). V gave up 4 bases and J gave up 0 bases, with 12 bases separating them. CDR3 length: 15 residues. The CDR3 nucleotides read TGTGCCAGCAGCTCTAAGACAGTTATGAACACTGAAGCTTTCTTT. This gives the protein CASSSKTVMNTEAFF.

This clonotype was counted a few times. This chain joins TRBV12-3 or TRBV12-4 and TRBJ2-1; D call uncertain. The CDR3 runs 12 residues. The V end lost 6 bases, the J end lost 7 bases, and 10 bases lay between the germline ends. CDR3 residues: CASRQKGNEQFF. CDR3 nucleotides: TGTGCCAGCAGACAAAAAGGGAATGAGCAGTTCTTC.

This clonotype was counted a single time. V usage is TRBV11-3 and J usage is TRBJ2-3, with TRBD1 identical over 8 bases. V trimming: 6 bases; J trimming: 2 bases; junction bases outside the gene matches: 7. Germline V CDR1 and CDR2: SGHNT, YENEEA. The CDR3 runs 15 residues. The CDR3 loop is CASRRQGADTDTQYF. The CDR3 nucleotides are TGTGCCAGCAGACGCCAGGGGGCGGACACAGATACGCAGTATTTT.

This clonotype was recorded a few times. The rearrangement links TRBV20-1 to TRBJ2-7, with D possibly matching TRBD1 (6 bases). The CDR3 extends over 15 amino acids. Germline V gene lookup returns CDR1 DFQATT and CDR2 SNEGSKA (reference sequence). V lost 1 base, J lost 2 bases, and 15 bases lay in between. The CDR3 sequence is CSARATTGNPYEQYF. The CDR3 DNA reads TGCAGTGCTAGAGCAACAACAGGGAACCCCTACGAGCAGTACTTC.

In its sample, this clonotype was seen a few times. CDR3: CASLRGALDTQYF. For the CDR3, the DNA is TGCGCCAGTTTAAGGGGGGCCTTGGATACGCAGTATTTT. This rearrangement joins TRBV10-2 to TRBJ2-3; D tentatively reads TRBD1 or TRBD2 (6 bases each). V was pared by 9 bases and J by 6 bases, with 16 bases between. Germline lookup yields CDR1 WSHSY and CDR2 SAAADI. There are 13 residues in the CDR3.

The chain recombines TRBV19 with TRBJ2-1; no definite D call. Germline V gene lookup returns CDR1 LNHDA and CDR2 SQIVND (reference sequence). V was cut by 2 bases and J by 7 bases, with 3 bases left in between. The CDR3 has 11 amino acids. The DNA for the CDR3 is TGTGCCAGTAGTATAACGAATGAGCAGTTCTTC. Translated, it gives CASSITNEQFF. Combining the CDR3 with reference TRBV19 and TRBJ2-1 gives the whole variable domain DGGITQSPKYLFRKEGQNVTLSCEQNLNHDAMYWYRQDPGQGLRLIYYSQIVNDFQKGDIAEGYSVSREKKESFPLTVTSAQKNPTAFYLCASSITNEQFFGPGTRLTVL.

V and J are TRBV6-1 and TRBJ2-2; D is possibly TRBD2 (5 bases). V lost 6 bases and J 3 bases, leaving 11 bases between the germline ends. The CDR3 is 14 amino acids. Germline CDR1 MNHNS, CDR2 SASEGT. The DNA of the CDR3 is TGTGCCAGCAGCGCCCTCGGGGACACCGGGGAGCTGTTTTTT. This codes for CASSALGDTGELFF.

The J gene is TRBJ1-1, the V gene TRBV6-5; D is undetermined. Trimming left V 0 bases short and J 2 bases short, with 4 bases between. This CDR3 spans 13 amino acids. CDR1 and CDR2 (germline): MNHEY, SVGAGI. The CDR3 protein is CASSYSTNTEAFF. DNA for the CDR3: TGTGCCAGCAGTTACTCGACAAACACTGAAGCTTTCTTT.

The chain has TRBV6-1 and TRBJ1-1; D gene uncertain. The CDR3 loop spans 14 amino acids. The V gene lost 6 bases and the J gene lost 2 bases, with 13 bases spanning the gap. The germline gives CDR1 MNHNS, CDR2 SASEGT. The CDR3 here is CASSAPDGNTEAFF. The CDR3 DNA sequence: TGTGCCAGCAGCGCCCCGGACGGTAACACTGAAGCTTTCTTT.

This clonotype has just a few counts. The chain is built from TRBV5-1 and TRBJ2-3, with TRBD1 matching over 7 bases. The CDR3 totals 14 residues. Per germline, CDR1 SGHRS and CDR2 YFSETQ. With V trimmed by 3 bases and J by 4 bases, 5 bases remained unmatched. CDR3 loop: CASSSGTVSDTQYF. The CDR3 DNA follows: TGCGCCAGCAGCTCCGGGACAGTGTCAGATACGCAGTATTTT.

This chain links TRBV27 with TRBJ2-5; TRBD2 is a possible D gene (5 bases). CDR3 length equals 13 residues. Germline values: CDR1 MNHEY, CDR2 SMNVEV (reference sequence). The V and J ends lost 5 bases and 7 bases respectively, with 14 bases between them. The CDR3 nucleotides read TGTGCCAGCAGTGCTAGCCCCATTGGGACCCAGTACTTC. It codes for CASSASPIGTQYF.

This chain joins TRBV20-1 and TRBJ2-4; 15 bases line up with TRBD2. This CDR3 has 18 residues. After removal of 3 bases from V and 3 bases from J, the junction contained 9 bases not matched to a gene. Germline assignment: CDR1 DFQATT and CDR2 SNEGSKA (reference sequence). Written as DNA, the CDR3 is TGCAGTGCTAGTTTGGGGACTAGCGGGAGGAGGAACAAAAACATTCAGTACTTC. It translates to CSASLGTSGRRNKNIQYF.

The J gene is TRBJ2-2, the V gene TRBV27, with 9 nucleotides matching TRBD2. V trimming: 5 bases; J trimming: 1 base; junction bases outside the gene matches: 5. CDR1 is MNHEY, CDR2 SMNVEV, per germline (reference sequence). This CDR3 region has 16 residues. The CDR3 DNA reads as TGTGCCAGCAGTCGACTAGCGGAGATGAACACCGGGGAGCTGTTTTTT. It translates to CASSRLAEMNTGELFF.

This clonotype was observed a handful of times. The chain combines TRBV20-1 with TRBJ2-7, with 9 nucleotides matching TRBD1. V trimming: 1 base; J trimming: 5 bases; junction bases outside the gene matches: 3. Germline CDR1 and CDR2: DFQATT and SNEGSKA (reference sequence). The CDR3 runs to 13 residues. In nucleotides, the CDR3 is TGCAGTGCTAGAGCAGGGACAGGGAACGAGCAGTACTTC. It encodes CSARAGTGNEQYF.

This clonotype was picked up a small number of times. This sequence joins TRBV20-1 and TRBJ2-1, with TRBD2 matching 7 bases. Germline CDR1 and CDR2: DFQATT and SNEGSKA (reference sequence). The CDR3 loop spans 15 amino acids. V trimming: 0 bases; J trimming: 6 bases; junction bases outside the gene matches: 8. For the CDR3, the DNA is TGCAGTGCTAGAGATCAGCGGGGCAACCGCAATGAGCAGTTCTTC. Protein sequence: CSARDQRGNRNEQFF.

The J gene is TRBJ2-3, the V gene TRBV6-4; 7 nucleotides line up with TRBD2. The CDR3 runs 14 residues. Germline V CDR1 and CDR2: MRHNA, SNTAGT. Unmatched junction bases numbered 4, after V lost 4 bases and J lost 3 bases. The CDR3 DNA is TGTGCCAGCAGTGCGGCGGGGGTGACAGATACGCAGTATTTT. This translates into CASSAAGVTDTQYF.

This clonotype was counted many times. J is TRBJ2-5 and V is TRBV3-1; perhaps TRBD2 as D (5 bases). The V end was cut by 4 bases, the J end by 5 bases, with 14 bases between. The V gene's germline CDR1 is LGHDT and CDR2 YNNKEL (reference sequence). The CDR3 consists of 14 residues. CDR3: CASSRSGSGETQYF. The CDR3 DNA follows: TGTGCCAGCAGCCGCTCTGGATCGGGGGAGACCCAGTACTTC.

This chain connects TRBV5-1 to TRBJ1-6; 9 bases are shared with TRBD1. Germline loops: CDR1 SGHRS, CDR2 YFSETQ. The CDR3 sequence is 15 residues long. Trimming cost V 4 bases and J 10 bases; bases outside gene matches: 9. The CDR3 DNA reads as TGCGCCAGCAGCGCAGGGACAGGGCTCGACTCACCCCTCCACTTT. It specifies CASSAGTGLDSPLHF.

The rearrangement uses TRBV10-3 and TRBJ2-4, with a weak D call TRBD1 (6 bases). This CDR3 contains 12 residues. Germline V gene lookup returns CDR1 ENHRY and CDR2 SYGVKD. The V and J ends lost 0 bases and 15 bases respectively, with 12 bases between them. CDR3 nucleotides: TGTGCCATCAGTGAGTCAGGCGGCAGGGGGTACTTC. Protein: CAISESGGRGYF.

The chain is built from TRBV15 and TRBJ2-3; no clear D. Trimming pared 5 bases from V and 5 bases from J, leaving 11 bases between. The germline V gene encodes CDR1 LNHNV and CDR2 YYDKDF (reference sequence). The CDR3 runs to 13 residues. The CDR3 sequence: CATSGVGRDTQYF. As DNA, the CDR3 is TGTGCCACCAGCGGGGTGGGCAGAGATACGCAGTATTTT.

This clonotype was seen repeatedly, ten times or more. V usage is TRBV5-1 and J usage is TRBJ1-3; no clear D. CDR1 and CDR2 (germline): SGHRS, YFSETQ. The CDR3 covers 13 residues. Trimming removed 4 bases at V and 0 bases at J, with 5 bases between. The CDR3 spells CASSTGSGNTIYF. CDR3 in DNA: TGCGCCAGCAGCACGGGCTCTGGAAACACCATATATTTT.

V and J are TRBV20-1 and TRBJ1-6; D is ambiguous. The CDR3 consists of 13 residues. Germline loops: CDR1 DFQATT, CDR2 SNEGSKA (reference sequence). V gave up 5 bases and J gave up 6 bases, with 11 bases separating them. CDR3 residues: CSAPSVGNSPLHF. The CDR3 DNA reads TGCAGTGCTCCCTCCGTGGGTAATTCACCCCTCCACTTT.